A single sample is the source of the 17 T cell receptor beta chains below, sequenced in a study of cytomegalovirus exposure and HLA in healthy donors. Primers included in the PCR were 60 Vbeta and 13 Jbeta primers. Libraries were prepared by immunoSEQ multiplex PCR; TCRdb keeps only in-frame clonotypes and omits some of them. The sample has around 200,000 clones, approximately 82% seen once; the top ten hold approximately 10%. What was sequenced was PBMCs. The receptor source for this set is a woman aged 45-65 years in good health and CMV-seropositive.

This clone has more than one count but fewer than ten. The same CDR3 arises from other DNA sequences in this sample as well. The genes are TRBV6-1 and TRBJ2-2; D is unresolved. Germline CDR1 reads MNHNS; CDR2 reads SASEGT. CDR3 length: 13 residues. Trimming pared 6 bases from V and 1 base from J, leaving 6 bases between. The CDR3 DNA reads TGTGCCAGCAGGGCCGAGAACACCGGGGAGCTGTTTTTT. It codes for CASRAENTGELFF.

This chain joins TRBV11-3 and TRBJ2-5; D call uncertain. CDR3 length: 12 amino acids. Germline V CDR1 and CDR2: SGHNT, YENEEA. Trimming shortened V by 5 bases and J by 3 bases, and 7 bases separated the two germline ends. Written as DNA, the CDR3 is TGTGCCAGCAGCGATCTAGAAGAGACCCAGTACTTC. This codes for CASSDLEETQYF.

The chain combines TRBV4-3 with TRBJ2-6; maybe TRBD1 (5 bases). The germline gives CDR1 LGHNA, CDR2 YSLEER. Trimming removed 4 bases from V and 0 bases from J, with 7 bases in between. The CDR3 spans 15 residues. CDR3 in DNA: TGCGCCAGCAGCCCAGGGTTCTCTGGGGCCAACGTCCTGACTTTC. Translating gives CASSPGFSGANVLTF.

In this sample, this clone turned up once. The genes are TRBV2 and TRBJ1-3; 7 bases match TRBD1. Trimming at V came to 8 bases and at J to 8 bases, leaving 12 bases not matched to a gene. Germline V lookup: CDR1 SNHLY, CDR2 FYNNEI. CDR3 length: 14 residues. CDR3 sequence reads: CASYTTGVSDTIYF. The CDR3 DNA follows: TGTGCCAGCTATACTACAGGGGTTTCAGACACCATATATTTT.

This chain joins TRBV9 and TRBJ2-3; D might be TRBD2 (6 bases). Germline assignment: CDR1 SGDLS and CDR2 YYNGEE. The CDR3 length is 13 residues. V was shortened by 3 bases and J by 7 bases, with 12 bases between the two germline ends. CDR3 bases: TGTGCCAGCAGCGCTACTAGCTCCTATACGCAGTATTTT. The encoded protein is CASSATSSYTQYF.

This clone was seen just once. CDR3 loop: CASRRAGPNYGYTF. The CDR3 DNA follows: TGTGCCAGTAGAAGAGCAGGGCCAAACTATGGCTACACCTTC. The chain links TRBV19 to TRBJ1-2; D is possibly TRBD1 (5 bases). Germline loops: CDR1 LNHDA, CDR2 SQIVND (reference sequence). CDR3 length: 14 residues. The V end lost 6 bases, the J end lost 2 bases, and 13 bases lay between the germline ends. The full variable domain, its missing parts supplied by reference TRBV19 and TRBJ1-2, is DGGITQSPKYLFRKEGQNVTLSCEQNLNHDAMYWYRQDPGQGLRLIYYSQIVNDFQKGDIAEGYSVSREKKESFPLTVTSAQKNPTAFYLCASRRAGPNYGYTFGSGTRLTVV.

The chain carries TRBV28 and TRBJ1-1; no reliable D call. Germline lookup yields CDR1 MDHEN and CDR2 SYDVKM. CDR3 length: 14 residues. V was clipped by 4 bases and J by 1 base, with 10 bases between them. The CDR3 reads CASSYPPENTEAFF. The CDR3 DNA reads as TGTGCCAGCAGTTACCCCCCAGAGAACACTGAAGCTTTCTTT. Supplemented by reference TRBV28 and TRBJ1-1, the full variable domain reads DVKVTQSSRYLVKRTGEKVFLECVQDMDHENMFWYRQDPGLGLRLIYFSYDVKMKEKGDIPEGYSVSREKKERFSLILESASTNQTSMYLCASSYPPENTEAFFGQGTRLTVV.

The chain is built from TRBV7-9 and TRBJ2-7, with 12 nucleotides matching TRBD1. The ends lost 5 bases at V and 6 bases at J; junction bases unmatched: 5. Looked up from germline, CDR1 is SEHNR and CDR2 is FQNEAQ (reference sequence). CDR3 size: 14 residues. CDR3 sequence: CASSTGTGGTEQYF. The CDR3 bases are TGTGCCAGCAGCACCGGGACAGGGGGCACCGAGCAGTACTTC.

This chain uses TRBV18 with TRBJ2-2; TRBD1 is a possible D gene (6 bases). Trimming cost V 2 bases and J 5 bases, with 12 bases left between them. CDR3 size: 15 residues. Germline V CDR1 and CDR2: KGHSH, LQKENI. CDR3 amino acids: CASSPGQLGTGELFF. CDR3 nucleotide sequence: TGTGCCAGCTCACCAGGACAGCTTGGGACCGGGGAGCTGTTTTTT.

This chain joins TRBV19 and TRBJ2-2, with D possibly matching TRBD2 (6 bases). V lost 9 bases, J lost 6 bases, and 17 bases lay in between. Per germline, CDR1 LNHDA and CDR2 SQIVND (reference sequence). The CDR3 spans 14 residues. The CDR3 nucleotides read TGTGCCAGCGGGACTCTAGGTTTCCCCGGGGAGCTGTTTTTT. This codes for CASGTLGFPGELFF.

The chain combines TRBV10-2 with TRBJ2-7; perhaps TRBD2 as D (5 bases). The CDR3 runs 14 residues. The V end lost 7 bases, the J end lost 1 base, and 14 bases lay between the germline ends. The germline V gene encodes CDR1 WSHSY and CDR2 SAAADI. CDR3 DNA sequence: TGCGCCAGCAACGGTGAGGGCTCGTCCTACGAGCAGTACTTC. It is translated as CASNGEGSSYEQYF.

This clone was detected a few times. The rearrangement uses TRBV5-4 and TRBJ2-7; tentative D call: TRBD1 (5 bases). Trimming shortened V by 2 bases and J by 5 bases, and 11 bases separated the two germline ends. CDR1 SGHNT and CDR2 YYREEE come from the germline V gene (reference sequence). This CDR3 contains 13 residues. The CDR3 here is CASSFRGVNEQYF. The CDR3 DNA reads TGTGCCAGCAGCTTTAGGGGTGTGAACGAGCAGTACTTC.

The V gene is TRBV30, the J gene TRBJ1-1, with TRBD1 matching 9 bases. Losses at the gene ends were 2 bases for V and 4 bases for J; bases not matched to a gene: 8. This CDR3 is built from 15 residues. The V gene's germline CDR1 is GTSNPN and CDR2 SVGIG (reference sequence). The CDR3 nucleotides read TGTGCCTGGAGTTGGGGGACAGGGAGGGGCACTGAAGCTTTCTTT. Translated, it gives CAWSWGTGRGTEAFF. The complete variable domain, with remaining parts taken from reference TRBV30 and TRBJ1-1, reads SQTIHQWPATLVQPVGSPLSLECTVEGTSNPNLYWYRQAAGRGLQLLFYSVGIGQISSEVPQNLSASRPQDRQFILSSKKLLLSDSGFYLCAWSWGTGRGTEAFFGQGTRLTVV.

Regarding this clone: An end of the junction differs from the germline gene, which may be a read error. The V call is TRBV7-9, the J call TRBJ1-2, with 7 bases fitting TRBD1. Germline lookup yields CDR1 SEHNR and CDR2 FQNEAQ (reference sequence). This CDR3 region has 13 residues. The CDR3 sequence: CSSRGTAPYGYTF. Written as DNA, the CDR3 is TGTTCCAGCAGAGGGACAGCTCCCTATGGCTACACCTTC. The variable domain in full, completed from reference TRBV7-9 and TRBJ1-2, reads DTGVSQNPRHKITKRGQNVTFRCDPISEHNRLYWYRQTLGQGPEFLTYFQNEAQLEKSRLLSDRFSAERPKGSFSTLEIQRTEQGDSAMYLCSSRGTAPYGYTFGSGTRLTVV.

The CDR3 reads CASRYTGQGFSPLHF. CDR3 coding DNA: TGTGCCAGCAGATATACGGGACAGGGCTTTTCACCCCTCCACTTT. This rearrangement joins TRBV6-5 to TRBJ1-6; 9 bases agree with TRBD1. The J segment lost 9 bases and the V segment lost 6 bases, leaving 9 bases of the junction unmatched. This CDR3 is built from 15 residues. Germline CDR1 MNHEY, CDR2 SVGAGI.

This clone was seen a handful of times. The V call is TRBV28, the J call TRBJ1-1; no reliable D call. Germline CDR1 reads MDHEN; CDR2 reads SYDVKM. The CDR3 loop spans 14 amino acids. The germline V and J ends were trimmed by 5 bases and 8 bases, with 18 bases remaining between them. This CDR3 reads CASSPIGGLEEAFF. The CDR3 region has the DNA TGTGCCAGCAGTCCGATCGGAGGGCTAGAGGAAGCTTTCTTT. The entire variable domain, with the rest obtained from reference TRBV28 and TRBJ1-1, is as follows: DVKVTQSSRYLVKRTGEKVFLECVQDMDHENMFWYRQDPGLGLRLIYFSYDVKMKEKGDIPEGYSVSREKKERFSLILESASTNQTSMYLCASSPIGGLEEAFFGQGTRLTVV.

The rearrangement joins TRBV27 to TRBJ1-1, with 8 bases matching TRBD1. The CDR3 spans 14 residues. The V gene end was trimmed by 7 bases and the J gene end by 0 bases; junction bases not matched to a gene: 4. Germline V lookup: CDR1 MNHEY, CDR2 SMNVEV (reference sequence). This chain's CDR3 is CASTETGVNTEAFF. The CDR3 DNA is TGTGCCAGCACCGAGACAGGGGTGAACACTGAAGCTTTCTTT.